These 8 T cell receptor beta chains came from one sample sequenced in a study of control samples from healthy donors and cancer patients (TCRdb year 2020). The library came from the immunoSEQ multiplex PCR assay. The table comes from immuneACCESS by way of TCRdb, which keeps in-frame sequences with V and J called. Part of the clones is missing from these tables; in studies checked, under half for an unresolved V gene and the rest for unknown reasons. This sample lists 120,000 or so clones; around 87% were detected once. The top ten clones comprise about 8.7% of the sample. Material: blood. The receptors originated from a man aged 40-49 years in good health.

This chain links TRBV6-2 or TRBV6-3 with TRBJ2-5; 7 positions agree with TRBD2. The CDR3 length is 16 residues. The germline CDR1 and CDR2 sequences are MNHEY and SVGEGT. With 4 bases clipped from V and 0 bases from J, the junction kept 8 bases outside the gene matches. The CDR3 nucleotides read TGTGCCAGCAGTTCCCACTACGGGACTAACCAAGAGACCCAGTACTTC. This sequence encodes CASSSHYGTNQETQYF.

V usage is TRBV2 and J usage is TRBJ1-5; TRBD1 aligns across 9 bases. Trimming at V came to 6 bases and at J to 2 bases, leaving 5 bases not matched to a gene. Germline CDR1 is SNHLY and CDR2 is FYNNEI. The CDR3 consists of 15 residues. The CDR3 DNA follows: TGTGCCAGCAGCCTCAGGGACAGGGGCAATCAGCCCCAGCATTTT. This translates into CASSLRDRGNQPQHF.

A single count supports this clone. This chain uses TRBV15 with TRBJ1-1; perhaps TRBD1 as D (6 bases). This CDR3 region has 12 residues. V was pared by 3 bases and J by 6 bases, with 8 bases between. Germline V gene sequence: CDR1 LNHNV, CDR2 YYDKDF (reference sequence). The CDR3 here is CATSRRGAEAFF. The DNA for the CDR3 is TGTGCCACCAGCAGGAGGGGGGCTGAAGCTTTCTTT.

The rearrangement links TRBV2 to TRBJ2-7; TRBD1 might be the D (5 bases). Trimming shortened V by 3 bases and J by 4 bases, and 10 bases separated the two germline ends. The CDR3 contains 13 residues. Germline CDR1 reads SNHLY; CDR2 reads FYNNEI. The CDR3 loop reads CASSEGLIYEQYF. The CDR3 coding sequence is TGTGCCAGCAGTGAGGGGCTGATTTACGAGCAGTACTTC.

CDR3 nucleotide sequence: TGTGCCAGCAGTTTTGGAACACCTCTAGCCAAAAACATTCAGTACTTC. It translates to CASSFGTPLAKNIQYF. V gene TRBV6-5 combines with J gene TRBJ2-4; D uncertain. Germline lookup yields CDR1 MNHEY and CDR2 SVGAGI. The CDR3 covers 16 residues. V lost 4 bases and J lost 0, with 13 bases in between.

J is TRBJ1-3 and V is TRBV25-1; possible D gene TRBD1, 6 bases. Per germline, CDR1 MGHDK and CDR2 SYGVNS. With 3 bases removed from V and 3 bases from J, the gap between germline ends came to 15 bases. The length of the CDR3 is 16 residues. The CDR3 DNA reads TGTGCCAGCAGTGATCATCTGGGGGCGGGTGGAAACACCATATATTTT. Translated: CASSDHLGAGGNTIYF.

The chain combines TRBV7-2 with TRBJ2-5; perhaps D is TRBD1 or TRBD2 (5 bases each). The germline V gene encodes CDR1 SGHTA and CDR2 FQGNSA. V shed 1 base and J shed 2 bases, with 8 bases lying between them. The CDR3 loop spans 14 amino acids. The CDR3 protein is CASSLGGIQETQYF. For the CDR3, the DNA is TGTGCCAGCAGCTTAGGGGGGATACAAGAGACCCAGTACTTC.

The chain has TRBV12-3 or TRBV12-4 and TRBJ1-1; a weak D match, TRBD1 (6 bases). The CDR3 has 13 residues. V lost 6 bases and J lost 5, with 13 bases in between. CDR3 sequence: CASRDYRETEAFF. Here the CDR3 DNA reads TGTGCCAGCAGGGACTACAGGGAGACTGAAGCTTTCTTT.